This T cell receptor beta chain was documented in a study of cytomegalovirus exposure and HLA in healthy donors. A word on this clone: The antigen is unknown.

The germline V gene encodes CDR1 LNHDA and CDR2 SQIVND (reference sequence). V was pared by 4 bases and J by 3 bases, with 4 bases of the junction left unmatched. The CDR3 has 14 amino acids. General study points: Earlier results showed most TCR beta V segments being productive about 87% or about 30% of the time. Researchers reported that a few CMV-associated chains were confirmed in vitro as CMV antigen-specific. A missense variant in DCLRE1C was later tied to TCR beta V- and J-gene trimming. Excluded were some V segments that proved indistinguishable, including TRBV6-2 and TRBV6-3.

PCR was performed using 60 Vbeta and 13 Jbeta primers. Data came from immunoSEQ multiplex PCR; TCRdb stores just in-frame clones and leaves some out. This sample's table reports some 72,000 clones. The rearrangement joins TRBV19 to TRBJ2-7; 9 bases map to TRBD1. The specimen was PBMCs. This clonotype was sampled from a boy aged 5-17 years in good health and CMV-seronegative. CDR3 sequence: CASSTDRGRYEQYF. CDR3 nucleotides: TGTGCCAGTAGTACGGACAGGGGACGCTACGAGCAGTACTTC.